This is a list of T cell receptor beta chains from one sample in a study of T cell repertoires in cytomegalovirus infection. Via MiXCR, TCRdb re-called the reads, giving one row per CDR3 protein. The data show roughly 280,000 distinct CDR3 sequences, less than 25% seen once. The antigens for these receptors are not known. Here the sequenced sample was cultured PBMCs, taken from culture after CMV antigen stimulation. Receptors were obtained from a human donor in good health (CMV status not recorded). Some clones in this sample may be carry-over from other donors' samples. CDR3s include the opening cysteine and the closing phenylalanine or tryptophan.

TRBV28 CASSPPQQGNYEQYF
TRBV7-2 CASSPQTGLSQPQHF
TRBV19 CASSWQGQTEAFF
TRBV4-3 CASSQGTDSGYYEQYF
TRBV23-1 CASRPTEWTNSDNEQFF
TRBV7-2 CASSLDSGTVSSYNEQFF
TRBV6-1 CASSRATGQNPNEQFF
TRBV7-2 CASSLIGAQNSPLHF
TRBV5-4 CASSTRTANEQFF
TRBV20-1 CSARDRGGHLGSGANVLTF